This TCR beta chain came from a study of blood T cell repertoires in COVID-19. The V and J ends lost 3 bases and 4 bases, in that order; junction bases with no gene match: 10. Germline V CDR1 and CDR2: SGHNT, YYREEE (reference sequence). CDR3 size: 16 residues. Clones were read by immunoSEQ multiplex PCR, and TCRdb kept only the in-frame ones, dropping some. This table holds hundreds of thousands of clones, roughly 80% found once. Up to 2 weeks before entering the study, exposed participants had met a COVID-19 case. The specimen sequenced was PBMCs or T cells enriched from blood (not recorded which). The TCR originated in a middle-aged man who had been exposed to COVID-19. The chain carries TRBV5-4 and TRBJ2-3; 8 positions match TRBD2. The CDR3 DNA sequence: TGTGCCAGCAGCTCGCCGACGGGAGGGTATGCAGATACGCAGTATTTT. It codes for CASSSPTGGYADTQYF.